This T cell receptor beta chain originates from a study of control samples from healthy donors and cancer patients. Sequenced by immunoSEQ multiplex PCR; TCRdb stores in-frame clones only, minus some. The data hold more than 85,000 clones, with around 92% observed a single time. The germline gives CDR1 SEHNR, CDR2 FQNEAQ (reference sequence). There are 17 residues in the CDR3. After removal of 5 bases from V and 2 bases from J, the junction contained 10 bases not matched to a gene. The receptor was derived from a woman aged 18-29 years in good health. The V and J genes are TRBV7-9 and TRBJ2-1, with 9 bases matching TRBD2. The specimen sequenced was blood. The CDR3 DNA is TGTGCCAGCAGCCCACCTCTTAGCGGGAGCGCCTACAATGAGCAGTTCTTC. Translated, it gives CASSPPLSGSAYNEQFF.